The 3 T cell receptor beta chains below come from one sample, sequenced in a study of blood T cell repertoires in COVID-19. Only in-frame clones appear in the TCRdb table, and some are missing; sequencing was by immunoSEQ multiplex PCR. The repertoire has about 88,000 clones, roughly 90% of them found once; the top ten carry over 1.5%. Sequenced material: peripheral blood. The source of these receptors is a man aged 60 to 75 with acute or convalescent COVID-19.

This chain uses TRBV19 with TRBJ2-7, with D hard to call. This CDR3 has 14 amino acids. V shed 6 bases and J shed 1 base, with 13 bases lying between them. Germline-derived CDR1 and CDR2 are LNHDA and SQIVND (reference sequence). The CDR3 nucleotides are TGTGCCAGTAGGACAAACGACATTTCCTACGAGCAGTACTTC. Its translation is CASRTNDISYEQYF.

Notes on this clone: Other nucleotide sequences from this sample produce the same CDR3. CDR3 sequence (DNA): TGTGCCAGCAGCTCCTTTCAAGAGACCCAGTACTTC. Protein sequence: CASSSFQETQYF. This sequence joins TRBV7-2 and TRBJ2-5; no definite D call. Per germline, CDR1 SGHTA and CDR2 FQGNSA. With 4 bases removed from V and 2 bases from J, the gap between germline ends came to 5 bases. The CDR3 runs to 12 residues.

CDR3 residues: CASSASPGTPGEQYF. In nucleotides, the CDR3 is TGTGCCAGCAGCGCATCTCCCGGGACTCCGGGCGAGCAGTACTTC. This chain links TRBV11-3 with TRBJ2-7; the D gene is possibly TRBD2 (6 bases). Trimming pared 5 bases from V and 6 bases from J, leaving 20 bases between. This CDR3 is built from 15 residues. Per germline, CDR1 SGHNT and CDR2 YENEEA. Full variable domain (remainder filled in from reference TRBV11-3 and TRBJ2-7): EAGVVQSPRYKIIEKKQPVAFWCNPISGHNTLYWYLQNLGQGPELLIRYENEEAVDDSQLPKDRFSAERLKGVDSTLKIQPAELGDSAVYLCASSASPGTPGEQYFGPGTRLTVT.